The clone carrying this TCR beta chain showed up just once. This specimen comes from a study of T cell responses to AZD1222 COVID-19 vaccine. Using immunoSEQ multiplex PCR, the repertoire was profiled, and TCRdb retains in-frame clones only, with some absent. The sample lists about 99,000 clones, 90% occurring once. The CDR3 spans 14 residues. Germline lookup yields CDR1 LGHDT and CDR2 YNNKEL (reference sequence). V shed 7 bases and J shed 2 bases, with 14 bases lying between them. This clonotype was sampled from an adult in good health. The genes are TRBV3-1 (or the pseudogene TRBV3-2) and TRBJ1-2; maybe TRBD1 (6 bases). The sequencing here drew on peripheral blood, taken on day 0 of AZD1222 vaccination. The CDR3 loop is CASNRGGPNYGYTF. The CDR3 DNA reads as TGTGCCAGCAACCGGGGGGGGCCCAACTATGGCTACACCTTC.